This T cell receptor beta chain was sequenced during a study of regulatory T cells in long-lasting Graves disease. Study-wide results and caveats: Public clonotype sharing was higher in persistent than newly diagnosed patients. Limited samples may have lowered accuracy. Newly diagnosed disease favored TRBV20-1 and TRBJ2-1 over persistent disease.

Arm-PCR of CDR3 regions and iRepertoire HTBI primers were the basis on which TCR beta libraries were built. In TCRdb, the multiplex PCR reads were re-called with MiXCR into one record per CDR3 protein. Of hundreds of thousands of distinct CDR3 sequences listed, around a fifth are singletons. The ends lost 7 bases at V and 4 bases at J; junction bases unmatched: 5. Looked up from germline, CDR1 is SQVTM and CDR2 is ANQGSEA. CDR3 length: 12 residues. Stated time point: persistent/refractory GD, antithyroid drugs over 5 years with positive TRAb. From RNA extracted from PBMCs, the TCR library was made. Peripheral blood, about 10 milliliters of it, was drawn into EDTA tubes. This clonotype was recorded many times. Its antigen is as yet unknown.

The clonotype originates from a female donor with Graves disease. The chain uses TRBV29-1 and TRBJ2-5, with 8 bases aligning to TRBD1. Sequenced here: peripheral blood mononuclear cells (PBMCs), sampled when the disease was refractory, from a patient treated with antithyroid drugs. DNA for the CDR3: TGCAGCGCGGGAGACAGGGGAGAGACCCAGTACTTC. It codes for CSAGDRGETQYF.